The 22 T cell receptor beta chains in this list originate from one sample, sequenced in a study of blood T cell repertoires in COVID-19. Clones were sequenced by immunoSEQ multiplex PCR, and TCRdb holds only the in-frame ones, with some missing. Altogether about 220,000 clones are present, about 90% being singletons, with the ten largest covering roughly 14%. Sequences were obtained from PBMCs or T cells enriched from blood (not recorded which). These receptors were obtained from a woman between 45 and 60 years old with acute COVID-19.

The chain has TRBV4-2 and TRBJ1-6; 9 nucleotides line up with TRBD1. Germline loops: CDR1 LGHNA, CDR2 YNFKEQ. CDR3 length: 15 amino acids. V trimming: 2 bases; J trimming: 10 bases; junction bases outside the gene matches: 6. As DNA, the CDR3 is TGTGCCAGCAGCCAATACCGGGACAGGGTGTCACCCCTCCACTTT. Amino acids: CASSQYRDRVSPLHF.

The rearrangement links TRBV28 to TRBJ2-7; 7 nucleotides agree with TRBD2. Germline V gene lookup returns CDR1 MDHEN and CDR2 SYDVKM. The CDR3 is made up of 13 amino acids. Trimming took 10 bases from V and 4 from J; bases not matched to a gene: 10. CDR3 in DNA: TGTGCCACTGATCGCGGGAGTAATTACGAGCAGTACTTC. Translating gives CATDRGSNYEQYF. The full variable domain, with the rest looked up from reference TRBV28 and TRBJ2-7, is DVKVTQSSRYLVKRTGEKVFLECVQDMDHENMFWYRQDPGLGLRLIYFSYDVKMKEKGDIPEGYSVSREKKERFSLILESASTNQTSMYLCATDRGSNYEQYFGPGTRLTVT.

This clone has only one observation. The V gene is TRBV11-2, the J gene TRBJ2-1; maybe TRBD1 (6 bases). V lost 5 bases and J lost 0, with 23 bases in between. The CDR3 is made up of 19 amino acids. CDR1 and CDR2 from the germline V gene are SGHAT and FQNNGV. The CDR3 region is CASSQAGVRLSSSYNEQFF. Here the CDR3 DNA reads TGTGCCAGCAGCCAGGCAGGGGTTCGGCTTTCCAGCTCCTACAATGAGCAGTTCTTC.

The V call is TRBV10-3, the J call TRBJ2-1; TRBD2 agrees at 7 bases. After removal of 5 bases from V and 10 bases from J, the junction contained 11 bases not matched to a gene. CDR3 length: 14 amino acids. From germline, CDR1 is ENHRY and CDR2 SYGVKD. The CDR3 DNA is TGTGCCATCAGTTGGCGGGGAGGGTTCAGGGAGCAGTTCTTC. Protein sequence: CAISWRGGFREQFF.

This clone has a handful of counts. The rearrangement links TRBV4-1 to TRBJ2-1, with TRBD2 as a possible D gene (5 bases). The CDR3 is made up of 13 amino acids. V lost 1 base and J lost 7, with 8 bases in between. The germline V gene encodes CDR1 MGHRA and CDR2 YSYEKL. CDR3 DNA: TGCGCCAGCAGCCAAGGACTACTTAATGAGCAGTTCTTC. This translates into CASSQGLLNEQFF.

V and J are TRBV5-8 and TRBJ2-1; D is unclear. V lost 3 bases to trimming and J lost 5 bases, with 9 bases between them. This CDR3 has 13 residues. The germline V gene has CDR1 SGHTS and CDR2 YDEGEE. The DNA of the CDR3 is TGTGCCAGCAGCTACTCCAGGAACAATGAGCAGTTCTTC. Its protein product is CASSYSRNNEQFF. Filled out from reference TRBV5-8 and TRBJ2-1, the complete variable domain reads EAGVTQSPTHLIKTRGQQATLRCSPISGHTSVYWYQQALGLGLQFLLWYDEGEERNRGNFPPRFSGRQFPNYSSELNVNALELEDSALYLCASSYSRNNEQFFGPGTRLTVL.

This chain uses TRBV12-3 or TRBV12-4 with TRBJ1-1; perhaps TRBD1 as D (6 bases). There are 13 residues in the CDR3. Trimming took 7 bases from V and 8 from J, leaving 17 bases between them. CDR3 sequence reads: CASIGGGAREAFF. The CDR3 DNA reads TGTGCCAGCATCGGTGGGGGGGCGCGAGAAGCTTTCTTT.

The chain links TRBV19 to TRBJ1-1; D ambiguous. V lost 8 bases, J lost 4 bases, and 17 bases lay in between. Germline V gene sequence: CDR1 LNHDA, CDR2 SQIVND (reference sequence). This CDR3 contains 14 residues. This chain's CDR3 is CASAVGEWGTEAFF. CDR3 bases: TGTGCCAGTGCCGTTGGGGAGTGGGGCACTGAAGCTTTCTTT.

As DNA, the CDR3 is TGTGCCAGCACCCCAGGGGGATCAACTAATGAAAAACTGTTTTTT. This translates into CASTPGGSTNEKLFF. The genes are TRBV28 and TRBJ1-4, with TRBD1 matching over 7 bases. Trimming took 7 bases from V and 0 from J; bases not matched to a gene: 5. From germline, CDR1 is MDHEN and CDR2 SYDVKM. CDR3 length equals 15 residues.

The chain uses TRBV27 and TRBJ1-1, with D unresolved. With 0 bases removed from V and 3 bases from J, the gap between germline ends came to 8 bases. The CDR3 has 14 amino acids. Germline V CDR1 and CDR2: MNHEY, SMNVEV (reference sequence). This CDR3 reads CASSLSRGYTEAFF. In DNA, the CDR3 is TGTGCCAGCAGTTTATCGAGAGGTTACACTGAAGCTTTCTTT.

The V gene is TRBV19, the J gene TRBJ1-2, with a possible D match to TRBD1 (6 bases). This CDR3 has 14 amino acids. V dropped 3 bases and J dropped 1 base, with 9 bases sitting between them. CDR1 LNHDA and CDR2 SQIVND come from the germline V gene (reference sequence). In DNA, the CDR3 is TGTGCCAGTAGTATTCAGGGGAATAACTATGGCTACACCTTC. This gives the protein CASSIQGNNYGYTF.

The chain links TRBV7-2 to TRBJ2-7, with D hard to call. Germline CDR1 is SGHTA and CDR2 is FQGNSA. The CDR3 loop spans 14 amino acids. V was shortened by 1 base and J by 6 bases, with 13 bases between the two germline ends. CDR3 sequence reads: CASSLGGGVGEQYF. The CDR3 region has the DNA TGTGCCAGCAGCTTAGGAGGCGGCGTTGGCGAGCAGTACTTC.

As to this clone: The sample holds other DNA sequences that translate to the same CDR3. J is TRBJ2-1 and V is TRBV27, with 8 bases matching TRBD2. Germline lookup yields CDR1 MNHEY and CDR2 SMNVEV (reference sequence). The ends lost 6 bases at V and 6 bases at J; junction bases unmatched: 7. This CDR3 spans 14 amino acids. The CDR3 DNA reads as TGTGCCAGCAGGAGCGGACTAGCTGTCAATGAGCAGTTCTTC. Translated, it gives CASRSGLAVNEQFF.

The chain joins TRBV3-1 (or the pseudogene TRBV3-2) to TRBJ1-2, with 7 bases matching TRBD1. The CDR3 contains 16 residues. CDR1 LGHDT and CDR2 YNNKEL come from the germline V gene (reference sequence). J gave up 4 bases and V 3 bases, and 11 bases lay outside the gene matches. CDR3 protein: CASSQGGGQELYGYTF. For the CDR3, the DNA is TGTGCCAGCAGCCAGGGTGGAGGACAGGAGCTCTATGGCTACACCTTC.

This clone was picked up one time. This chain connects TRBV7-6 to TRBJ1-1; 8 bases map to TRBD1. CDR1 is SGHVS, CDR2 FNYEAQ, per germline. J lost 3 bases, V lost 4 bases, and 7 bases had no gene match. The CDR3 is made up of 15 amino acids. CDR3 region: CASSSRQGRDTEAFF. Written as DNA, the CDR3 is TGTGCCAGCAGCTCCAGACAGGGGAGGGACACTGAAGCTTTCTTT.

The rearrangement joins TRBV11-3 to TRBJ2-3; possible D gene TRBD1, 5 bases. In germline, CDR1 is SGHNT, CDR2 YENEEA. This CDR3 spans 14 amino acids. The V gene lost 4 bases and the J gene lost 2 bases, with 10 bases spanning the gap. The CDR3 DNA is TGTGCCAGCAGCTCAGGACACTTCACAGATACGCAGTATTTT. Translated, it gives CASSSGHFTDTQYF.

The chain carries TRBV30 and TRBJ2-6; TRBD1 matches at 7 bases. Germline values: CDR1 GTSNPN, CDR2 SVGIG (reference sequence). The V segment lost 0 bases and the J segment 0 bases; nucleotides outside the gene matches: 5. The CDR3 totals 17 residues. Here the CDR3 reads CAWSVTGVLSGANVLTF. In nucleotides, the CDR3 is TGTGCCTGGAGTGTAACAGGGGTCCTCTCTGGGGCCAACGTCCTGACTTTC. The whole variable domain, filled in from reference TRBV30 and TRBJ2-6, reads SQTIHQWPATLVQPVGSPLSLECTVEGTSNPNLYWYRQAAGRGLQLLFYSVGIGQISSEVPQNLSASRPQDRQFILSSKKLLLSDSGFYLCAWSVTGVLSGANVLTFGAGSRLTVL.

This chain links TRBV9 with TRBJ1-5; unclear D gene. Germline-derived CDR1 and CDR2 are SGDLS and YYNGEE. This CDR3 comprises 15 residues. The V end lost 0 bases, the J end lost 2 bases, and 9 bases lay between the germline ends. CDR3 in amino acids: CASSVAGLGNQPQHF. The CDR3 DNA reads as TGTGCCAGCAGCGTAGCGGGGTTGGGCAATCAGCCCCAGCATTTT.

The CDR3 coding sequence is TGTGCCAGCAGGTCGTTGAACACTGAAGCTTTCTTT. Amino acid sequence: CASRSLNTEAFF. The V gene is TRBV6-5, the J gene TRBJ1-1, with D unclear. The V gene lost 6 bases and the J gene lost 0 bases, with 5 bases spanning the gap. The CDR3 is 12 amino acids. Germline lookup yields CDR1 MNHEY and CDR2 SVGAGI.

This chain connects TRBV6-1 to TRBJ1-5; TRBD1 might be the D (5 bases). With 2 bases removed from V and 1 base from J, the gap between germline ends came to 9 bases. The germline gives CDR1 MNHNS, CDR2 SASEGT. This CDR3 region has 15 residues. The chain's CDR3 is CASSEQGSSNQPQHF. For the CDR3, the DNA is TGTGCCAGCAGTGAACAGGGAAGCAGCAATCAGCCCCAGCATTTT.

This clone came up once. The chain links TRBV28 to TRBJ2-5, with D perhaps matching TRBD1 (6 bases). The CDR3 has 13 residues. Germline lookup yields CDR1 MDHEN and CDR2 SYDVKM. The germline V and J ends were trimmed by 5 bases and 7 bases, with 14 bases remaining between them. CDR3 residues: CASSRDRYGTQYF. The CDR3 nucleotides read TGTGCCAGCAGTAGAGACAGGTACGGGACCCAGTACTTC.

The chain carries TRBV19 and TRBJ2-7, with D possibly being TRBD1 (6 bases). Germline V gene lookup returns CDR1 LNHDA and CDR2 SQIVND (reference sequence). V dropped 6 bases and J dropped 3 bases, with 12 bases sitting between them. This CDR3 region has 13 residues. Here the CDR3 reads CASSRRGGYEQYF. DNA of the CDR3: TGTGCCAGTAGCCGACGAGGGGGCTACGAGCAGTACTTC.